Sequencing of this TCR beta chain was carried out in a study of shared clonotypes between healthy human individuals. At the level of the study: Donors had three CD4 naive, three CD4 memory, two CD8 naive and one CD8 memory plate apiece. The study, taken as a whole, reports: The study sampled only blood, and tissue repertoires likely differ.

As regards this clone: The antigen is unknown.

Positive CCR7 selection of CD45RO-negative cells yielded the naive CD8 cells, and terminally differentiated effector memory CD45RA+ cells were excluded. Germline V gives CDR1 SNHLY, CDR2 FYNNEI. With 9 bases removed from V and 1 base from J, the gap between germline ends came to 15 bases. The CDR3 is 14 residues long. The material for each subset, its genomic DNA, was split evenly across several immunoSEQ plates. This table comes from immunoSEQ multiplex PCR, and its TCRdb copy is limited to in-frame clones, with some not included. There are millions of clones in the sample; approximately 94% occur only once, and under 2% lies in the top ten.

The receptor's source is a young man in good health. Some clones in this sample may be carry-over from other donors' samples. The chain recombines TRBV2 with TRBJ1-1; the D gene is possibly TRBD1 (6 bases). Input material: naive CD8+ T cells from PBMCs. The CDR3 sequence: CASITGMGNTEAFF. The CDR3 nucleotides read TGTGCCAGTATTACAGGGATGGGGAACACTGAAGCTTTCTTT. Variable domain in full (rest from reference TRBV2 and TRBJ1-1): EPEVTQTPSHQVTQMGQEVILRCVPISNHLYFYWYRQILGQKVEFLVSFYNNEISEKSEIFDDQFSVERPDGSNFTLKIRSTKLEDSAMYFCASITGMGNTEAFFGQGTRLTVV.